Shown below are 29 T cell receptor beta chains from a single sample sequenced in a study of identifying expanded T cells in peripheral blood. Produced via immunoSEQ multiplex PCR; TCRdb's table is partial and in-frame only. The sample records more than 95,000 clones, around four fifths being singletons. Material for sequencing was blood. The source is a person aged 18 to 75 in good health.

The table lists this clone with a count of one. The chain has TRBV7-2 and TRBJ2-1, with D tentatively TRBD1 (6 bases). CDR1 is SGHTA and CDR2 is FQGNSA in the germline V gene. The germline V and J ends were trimmed by 4 bases and 2 bases, with 12 bases remaining between them. CDR3 length: 15 residues. The CDR3 spells CASSSRQVAYNEQFF. The CDR3 bases are TGTGCCAGCAGCTCCCGACAGGTGGCCTACAATGAGCAGTTCTTC.

There are a few counts of this clone. The V call is TRBV10-3, the J call TRBJ1-5, with unresolved D. V was cut by 3 bases and J by 0 bases, with 12 bases left in between. Germline V gives CDR1 ENHRY, CDR2 SYGVKD. CDR3 length: 16 amino acids. The CDR3 coding sequence is TGTGCCATCAGTGAAGGAGGGTTTTATAGCAATCAGCCCCAGCATTTT. This gives the protein CAISEGGFYSNQPQHF.

V is TRBV9 and J is TRBJ1-2, with 12 bases matching TRBD1. This CDR3 has 16 amino acids. Germline CDR1 is SGDLS and CDR2 is YYNGEE. After removal of 0 bases from V and 7 bases from J, the junction contained 7 bases not matched to a gene. The CDR3 sequence is CASSVGVGQGAAGYTF. For the CDR3, the DNA is TGTGCCAGCAGCGTAGGCGTGGGACAGGGGGCAGCTGGCTACACCTTC.

This clone appeared a single time. The genes are TRBV28 and TRBJ2-5; 11 bases are shared with TRBD2. This CDR3 contains 14 residues. Germline V gene data show CDR1 as MDHEN and CDR2 as SYDVKM. The CDR3 DNA reads as TGTGCAGTTGAGGGCGGGACTAGCGGAGAGACCCAGTACTTC. It yields the protein CAVEGGTSGETQYF.

The chain combines TRBV7-2 with TRBJ2-1; 7 positions match TRBD2. The CDR3 runs to 15 residues. The V and J ends lost 5 bases and 3 bases, in that order; junction bases with no gene match: 7. The V gene's germline CDR1 is SGHTA and CDR2 FQGNSA. The CDR3 DNA sequence: TGTGCCAGCAGCCCCCGGGGAGGGAGCTACAATGAGCAGTTCTTC. The encoded protein is CASSPRGGSYNEQFF.

This chain joins TRBV25-1 and TRBJ2-3, with 8 positions matching TRBD2. Germline V gene data show CDR1 as MGHDK and CDR2 as SYGVNS. The V and J ends lost 10 bases and 6 bases, in that order; junction bases with no gene match: 18. CDR3 length: 16 amino acids. The CDR3 sequence: CATSGGTSPVLDTQYF. CDR3 DNA: TGTGCCACCTCAGGCGGGACTAGTCCAGTACTGGATACGCAGTATTTT.

The chain employs TRBV5-3 and TRBJ1-4, with D hard to call. TRBV5-3 is treated as an ORF (open reading frame) with a function not yet certain. Trimming took off 10 bases at V and 0 bases at J, with 13 bases between the two ends. CDR3 size: 14 residues. CDR3 region: CALTGGTTNEKLFF. In nucleotides, the CDR3 is TGTGCCCTAACGGGCGGCACAACTAATGAAAAACTGTTTTTT.

Regarding this clone: The junction departs from the called germline gene at one end, perhaps through a read error. V and J are TRBV2 and TRBJ1-4, with D possibly TRBD1 on 5 matching bases. The CDR3 runs 15 residues. Germline CDR1 reads SNHLY; CDR2 reads FYNNEI. CDR3 protein: CASGEEGAGNEKLFF. CDR3 DNA sequence: TGTGCCAGCGGTGAAGAAGGAGCAGGGAATGAAAAACTGTTTTTT. Combining the CDR3 with reference TRBV2 and TRBJ1-4 gives the whole variable domain EPEVTQTPSHQVTQMGQEVILRCVPISNHLYFYWYRQILGQKVEFLVSFYNNEISEKSEIFDDQFSVERPDGSNFTLKIRSTKLEDSAMYFCASGEEGAGNEKLFFGSGTQLSVL.

The V and J genes are TRBV7-9 and TRBJ2-3; D remains unclear. V lost 5 bases to trimming and J lost 7 bases, with 10 bases between them. Germline V gene data show CDR1 as SEHNR and CDR2 as FQNEAQ (reference sequence). The CDR3 is made up of 12 amino acids. The CDR3 DNA is TGTGCCAGCAGCCGAGGATTAAATACGCAGTATTTT. This encodes CASSRGLNTQYF. Full variable domain (missing parts from reference TRBV7-9 and TRBJ2-3): DTGVSQNPRHKITKRGQNVTFRCDPISEHNRLYWYRQTLGQGPEFLTYFQNEAQLEKSRLLSDRFSAERPKGSFSTLEIQRTEQGDSAMYLCASSRGLNTQYFGPGTRLTVL.

This rearrangement joins TRBV11-2 to TRBJ2-3; 7 bases line up with TRBD1. V gave up 5 bases and J gave up 10 bases; unmatched junction bases: 3. Germline CDR1 reads SGHAT; CDR2 reads FQNNGV. There are 11 residues in the CDR3. CDR3 in amino acids: CASSQGTAQYF. The CDR3 DNA is TGTGCCAGCAGCCAAGGGACAGCGCAGTATTTT.

The J gene is TRBJ1-1, the V gene TRBV6-6; no reliable D call. V was trimmed by 2 bases and J by 9 bases, leaving 13 bases between them. The length of the CDR3 is 13 residues. CDR1 is MNHNY, CDR2 SVGAGI, per germline (reference sequence). This chain's CDR3 is CASSYRTSPQAFF. For the CDR3, the DNA is TGTGCCAGCAGTTACCGGACTTCGCCCCAAGCTTTCTTT.

This clone was counted at least ten times. The chain joins TRBV5-1 to TRBJ1-1; D remains ambiguous. The germline V and J ends were trimmed by 7 bases and 1 base, with 11 bases remaining between them. Germline lookup yields CDR1 SGHRS and CDR2 YFSETQ. This CDR3 comprises 13 residues. CDR3 in amino acids: CASRPIQNTEAFF. The CDR3 DNA reads as TGCGCCAGCCGCCCAATTCAGAACACTGAAGCTTTCTTT. The variable domain in full, completed from reference TRBV5-1 and TRBJ1-1, reads KAGVTQTPRYLIKTRGQQVTLSCSPISGHRSVSWYQQTPGQGLQFLFEYFSETQRNKGNFPGRFSGRQFSNSRSEMNVSTLELGDSALYLCASRPIQNTEAFFGQGTRLTVV.

This chain uses TRBV27 with TRBJ2-3, with D uncertain. V was cut by 4 bases and J by 5 bases, with 13 bases left in between. The length of the CDR3 is 14 residues. CDR1 and CDR2 from the germline V gene are MNHEY and SMNVEV (reference sequence). CDR3 nucleotides: TGTGCCAGCAGTTCGGGTCGGGCGCAAGATACGCAGTATTTT. Translated: CASSSGRAQDTQYF.

The chain employs TRBV6-1 and TRBJ1-1; tentative D call: TRBD1 (6 bases). Per the germline V gene, CDR1 is MNHNS and CDR2 is SASEGT. Trimming removed 6 bases at V and 8 bases at J, with 10 bases between. The CDR3 has 11 amino acids. Written as DNA, the CDR3 is TGTGCCAGCAGCAGGACAGTAGAAGCTTTCTTT. This codes for CASSRTVEAFF.

V gene TRBV27 combines with J gene TRBJ1-2; 7 bases line up with TRBD1. The germline V gene has CDR1 MNHEY and CDR2 SMNVEV (reference sequence). V dropped 6 bases and J dropped 4; count of bases not matched to a gene: 2. This CDR3 region has 12 residues. The CDR3 nucleotides read TGTGCCAGCAGAACAGGGGCCTATGGCTACACCTTC. Amino acid sequence: CASRTGAYGYTF.

CDR3 nucleotide sequence: TGTGCCTGGAGTGTTGGTCTGACTTCCTACAATGAGCAGTTCTTC. Translated: CAWSVGLTSYNEQFF. The V gene is TRBV30, the J gene TRBJ2-1; D remains unclear. This CDR3 is built from 15 residues. V was clipped by 0 bases and J by 1 base, with 10 bases between them. CDR1 and CDR2 (germline): GTSNPN, SVGIG (reference sequence). The full variable domain, completed using reference TRBV30 and TRBJ2-1, is SQTIHQWPATLVQPVGSPLSLECTVEGTSNPNLYWYRQAAGRGLQLLFYSVGIGQISSEVPQNLSASRPQDRQFILSSKKLLLSDSGFYLCAWSVGLTSYNEQFFGPGTRLTVL.

The CDR3 sequence: CASSLGREADYGYTF. The CDR3 region has the DNA TGTGCCAGCAGCTTAGGCCGGGAAGCGGACTATGGCTACACCTTC. The rearrangement uses TRBV11-2 and TRBJ1-2, with D unclear. Trimming pared 1 base from V and 3 bases from J, leaving 12 bases between. CDR3 length equals 15 residues. Germline V gene lookup returns CDR1 SGHAT and CDR2 FQNNGV. The full variable domain, rest sourced from reference TRBV11-2 and TRBJ1-2, is EAGVAQSPRYKIIEKRQSVAFWCNPISGHATLYWYQQILGQGPKLLIQFQNNGVVDDSQLPKDRFSAERLKGVDSTLKIQPAKLEDSAVYLCASSLGREADYGYTFGSGTRLTVV.

This clone was detected a few times. The rearrangement links TRBV6-5 to TRBJ1-6; no clear D. Trimming pared 5 bases from V and 7 bases from J, leaving 9 bases between. CDR1 MNHEY and CDR2 SVGAGI come from the germline V gene. The CDR3 runs 13 residues. The DNA for the CDR3 is TGTGCCAGCAGTCGGACGGGGAATTCACCCCTCCACTTT. Translated: CASSRTGNSPLHF.

The J gene is TRBJ2-7, the V gene TRBV4-1; 7 bases match TRBD2. Trimming at V came to 0 bases and at J to 2 bases, leaving 4 bases not matched to a gene. In germline, CDR1 is MGHRA, CDR2 YSYEKL. The CDR3 runs 15 residues. CDR3 DNA sequence: TGCGCCAGCAGCCAAGATAGCGGGTTCACCTACGAGCAGTACTTC. It translates to CASSQDSGFTYEQYF.

The chain couples TRBV6-6 to TRBJ2-6, with D uncertain. The CDR3 spans 14 residues. Trimming stripped 5 bases from V and 0 bases from J, with 5 bases between. CDR1 and CDR2 from the germline V gene are MNHNY and SVGAGI (reference sequence). As DNA, the CDR3 is TGTGCCAGCAGTGGTCCCTCTGGGGCCAACGTCCTGACTTTC. It yields the protein CASSGPSGANVLTF.

This sequence joins TRBV6-5 and TRBJ1-2; D may be TRBD1 (6 bases). This CDR3 has 16 residues. Germline CDR1 is MNHEY and CDR2 is SVGAGI. Between the trimmed V and J ends, which lost 4 bases and 5 bases, there was a span of 20 bases. This CDR3 is CASSSGVAARTYGYTF. The CDR3 nucleotides are TGTGCCAGCAGTTCAGGGGTGGCAGCCAGGACGTATGGCTACACCTTC.

The J gene is TRBJ1-2, the V gene TRBV6-5; 9 bases are a match to TRBD1. CDR3 length: 15 residues. Germline V gene sequence: CDR1 MNHEY, CDR2 SVGAGI. V dropped 2 bases and J dropped 6; count of bases not matched to a gene: 7. The CDR3 bases are TGTGCCAGCAGTTACGATGCAGGGACAGGGAATGGCTACACCTTC. Encoded protein: CASSYDAGTGNGYTF.

J is TRBJ1-5 and V is TRBV7-3; 7 bases are shared with TRBD1. This CDR3 comprises 17 residues. The V gene's germline CDR1 is SGHTA and CDR2 FQGTGA. J gave up 6 bases and V 4 bases, and 15 bases lay outside the gene matches. The CDR3 loop reads CASSSSQDRCSAQPQHF. The CDR3 nucleotides are TGTGCCAGCAGCTCATCCCAGGACAGGTGTTCGGCTCAGCCCCAGCATTTT.

The V and J genes are TRBV11-1 and TRBJ2-3; either TRBD1 or TRBD2 may supply D (5 bases each). This CDR3 is 14 amino acids long. Germline loops: CDR1 SGHAT, CDR2 FQDESV (reference sequence). V gave up 5 bases and J gave up 4 bases, with 13 bases separating them. The CDR3 DNA is TGTGCCAGCAGCCCTTGGGACCGCCCAGATACGCAGTATTTT. Amino acid sequence: CASSPWDRPDTQYF. The full variable domain, in which reference TRBV11-1 and TRBJ2-3 provide the parts outside the CDR3, is EAEVAQSPRYKITEKSQAVAFWCDPISGHATLYWYRQILGQGPELLVQFQDESVVDDSQLPKDRFSAERLKGVDSTLKIQPAELGDSAMYLCASSPWDRPDTQYFGPGTRLTVL.

The V call is TRBV7-6, the J call TRBJ1-1; D is possibly TRBD1 (5 bases). CDR3 length: 15 amino acids. V was shortened by 5 bases and J by 1 base, with 14 bases between the two germline ends. From germline, CDR1 is SGHVS and CDR2 FNYEAQ. The CDR3 reads CASSPPPGGNTEAFF. CDR3 DNA: TGTGCCAGCAGCCCCCCGCCCGGGGGGAACACTGAAGCTTTCTTT.

The V call is TRBV7-2, the J call TRBJ2-7; 7 bases are a match to TRBD2. J lost 4 bases, V lost 4 bases, and 13 bases had no gene match. Germline CDR1 and CDR2: SGHTA and FQGNSA. The CDR3 is 16 amino acids. The CDR3 protein is CASSSVEMSGAYEQYF. DNA for the CDR3: TGTGCCAGCAGCTCAGTCGAGATGAGCGGGGCTTACGAGCAGTACTTC.

The gene calls are TRBV21-1 and TRBJ1-2; the table assigns TRBD1, which was not confirmed against the DNA. TRBV21-1 is a documented pseudogene. The CDR3 totals 19 residues. The CDR3 nucleotides are TGTGCCAGCAGCAAATTCGGTGGTATTGCAGGAAACGCTAACTATGGCTACACCTTC. Translated, it gives CASSKFGGIAGNANYGYTF.

The chain joins TRBV27 to TRBJ2-3; D is perhaps TRBD2 (7 bases). Germline-derived CDR1 and CDR2 are MNHEY and SMNVEV (reference sequence). This CDR3 is built from 14 residues. Trimming cost V 2 bases and J 6 bases, with 12 bases left between them. For the CDR3, the DNA is TGTGCCAGCAGTTTAACGGGGGGCCAGGATACGCAGTATTTT. Its protein product is CASSLTGGQDTQYF.

The V gene is TRBV27, the J gene TRBJ2-3, with D possibly matching TRBD1 (5 bases). The V end lost 5 bases, the J end lost 8 bases, and 20 bases lay between the germline ends. CDR1 and CDR2 from the germline V gene are MNHEY and SMNVEV (reference sequence). This CDR3 has 15 amino acids. The CDR3, as DNA: TGTGCCAGCAGTCCCCTATCTAATGGGGCAAGTACGCAGTATTTT. As protein: CASSPLSNGASTQYF.